Listed below are T cell receptor beta chains from one sample, sequenced in a study of OX40 agonist ivuxolimab in advanced cancers. Libraries were prepared by immunoSEQ multiplex PCR; TCRdb keeps only in-frame clonotypes and omits some of them. The sample includes around 74,000 clones, 85% to 90% of them seen just once. The material was CD4+ or CD8+ T cells sorted from blood, obtained in a trial of the OX40 agonist ivuxolimab. The receptors originated from an adult with an advanced solid tumor such as melanoma, head and neck, liver or kidney cancer. Each CDR3 is given with its conserved first and last residue. The D gene is left open where the match is weak. The size entry is marked missing in some rows and otherwise reads once, few, many or a size class.

V gene	D gene	clone size	J gene	CDR3 DNA	CDR3 protein
TRBV7-2	-	-	TRBJ1-5	TGTGCCAGCAGCTTAGTTCAGGGTGGGGATCAGCCCCAGCATTTT	CASSLVQGGDQPQHF
TRBV2	TRBD1	-	TRBJ2-5	TGTGCCAGCAGTGAGGGGACAGGGGTGGAGACCCAGTACTTC	CASSEGTGVETQYF
TRBV6-5	-	-	TRBJ2-7	TGTGCCAGCAGGCCAGGTCTTGGTCGAGAGCAGTACTTC	CASRPGLGREQYF
TRBV18	-	-	TRBJ1-3	TGTGCCAGCTCACTAGGAAGCGGCGGAAACACCATATATTTT	CASSLGSGGNTIYF
TRBV18	TRBD1	-	TRBJ2-6	TGTGCCAGCTCAGAATGGACAGGGAGCTCTGGGGCCAACGTCCTGACTTTC	CASSEWTGSSGANVLTF
TRBV7-2	TRBD2	-	TRBJ2-1	TGTGCCAGCAGCCTAAGCGGGGGGGCTTGGGATGAGCAGTTCTTC	CASSLSGGAWDEQFF
TRBV10-2	TRBD1	-	TRBJ2-3	TGCGCCAGCAGCGGACAGGCCGGAACAGATACGCAGTATTTT	CASSGQAGTDTQYF
TRBV19	TRBD1	-	TRBJ1-2	TGTGCCAGTAGCCTCGGGCAGGGGGGTGGCTACACCTTC	CASSLGQGGGYTF
TRBV19	-	-	TRBJ1-2	TGTGCCAGTAGTATTAATTGGGACCGACACGACTATGGCTACACCTTC	CASSINWDRHDYGYTF
TRBV9	TRBD2	-	TRBJ2-3	TGTGCCAGCAGCGTAGGAGCGGGACGCACAGATACGCAGTATTTT	CASSVGAGRTDTQYF
TRBV5-4	TRBD1	-	TRBJ2-2	TGTGCCAGCAGGTACTCAGGGGGCTACGCCGGGGAGCTGTTTTTT	CASRYSGGYAGELFF
TRBV7-8	-	-	TRBJ1-2	TGTGCCAGCAGCTTAGCGGAGTCGGCTAACTATGGCTACACCTTC	CASSLAESANYGYTF
TRBV6-1	TRBD2	-	TRBJ2-3	TGTGCCAGCAGGCCCCCTAGCGGGGTGCAGTATTTT	CASRPPSGVQYF
TRBV12-5	-	few	TRBJ1-1	TGTGCTAGTGGCTCCTCAATGAACACTGAAGCTTTCTTT	CASGSSMNTEAFF
TRBV29-1	TRBD1	-	TRBJ1-1	TGCAGCGTTGGGATACAGGGGAACGAAGCTTTCTTT	CSVGIQGNEAFF
TRBV7-3	TRBD2	-	TRBJ2-3	TGTGCCAGCAGCAACCCGAAGACTAGCGGGGGGACAGATACGCAGTATTTT	CASSNPKTSGGTDTQYF
TRBV19	-	-	TRBJ2-3	TGTGCCAGTAGTTCCCATCGGCAGTCTTTCACAGATACGCAGTATTTT	CASSSHRQSFTDTQYF
TRBV5-8	TRBD1	-	TRBJ1-2	TGTGCCAGCAGCCTACGGACAGGGTTTGGCTACACCTTC	CASSLRTGFGYTF
TRBV11-2	-	-	TRBJ2-5	TGTGCCAGCAGCTTAGGCCAGGCACGGGAGACCCAGTACTTC	CASSLGQARETQYF
TRBV2	-	few	TRBJ1-5	TGTGCCAGCAGGAAACAGGGAGGCCAGCCCCAGCATTTT	CASRKQGGQPQHF
TRBV7-3	-	once	TRBJ1-1	TGTGCCAGCAGCGCCCACCTGAACACTGAAGCTTTCTTT	CASSAHLNTEAFF
TRBV7-9	-	-	TRBJ1-4	TGTGCCAGCAGCATTAGAGGGCTAAATGAAAAACTGTTTTTT	CASSIRGLNEKLFF
TRBV7-3	-	-	TRBJ1-1	TGTGCCAGCAGCTCAAGTGCTAACACTGAAGCTTTCTTT	CASSSSANTEAFF
TRBV11-2	-	-	TRBJ2-7	TGTGCCAGCAGCTTCGGCAGGGTGGCCGAGCAGTACTTC	CASSFGRVAEQYF
TRBV6-5	TRBD1	-	TRBJ2-3	TGTGCCAGCAGTTACCCGGGGACAGGGCTTACAGATACGCAGTATTTT	CASSYPGTGLTDTQYF
TRBV5-4	TRBD2	-	TRBJ2-5	TGTGCCAGCAGCCCTAGCGGGGGGCAACAAGAGACCCAGTACTTC	CASSPSGGQQETQYF
TRBV5-6	TRBD1	-	TRBJ1-2	TGTGCCAGCAGCGAGCAGGGGGCGAGTTACTATGGCTACACCTTC	CASSEQGASYYGYTF
TRBV7-8	TRBD1	-	TRBJ1-3	TGTGCCAGCAGCACCAGACCGGGACAGGGCTCCGGCTCTGGAAACACCATATATTTT	CASSTRPGQGSGSGNTIYF
TRBV27	-	-	TRBJ2-7	TGTGCCAGCAGTTTGGTTCCGTCCTACGAGCAGTACTTC	CASSLVPSYEQYF
TRBV7-2	-	-	TRBJ2-1	TGTGCCAGCAGTTCACACAATGAGCAGTTCTTC	CASSSHNEQFF
TRBV9	-	-	TRBJ1-1	TGTGCCAGCAGCGAGTCCGGGAGGGTGAACACTGAAGCTTTCTTT	CASSESGRVNTEAFF
TRBV19	TRBD1	-	TRBJ2-7	TGTGCCAGTAGTAAGGGACAGGGGTTCTACGAGCAGTACTTC	CASSKGQGFYEQYF
TRBV6-4	TRBD1	-	TRBJ2-1	TGTGCCAGCAGTGAGGGTGCAGGGGGAAACAATGAGCAGTTCTTC	CASSEGAGGNNEQFF
TRBV5-6	-	-	TRBJ2-3	TGTGCCAGCAGCTTAAGGACAATCACAGATACGCAGTATTTT	CASSLRTITDTQYF
TRBV7-6	-	-	TRBJ1-4	TGTGCCAGCAGCTTGGCATCAGGACCCCGCGAAAAACTGTTTTTT	CASSLASGPREKLFF
TRBV4-1	TRBD1	-	TRBJ1-2	TGCGCCAGCAGCCAACCCACCAGGGGGAACTATGGCTACACCTTC	CASSQPTRGNYGYTF
TRBV10-2	-	-	TRBJ2-7	TGCGCCAGTGCAGCCCTAAAGGGGGCCTACGAGCAGTACTTC	CASAALKGAYEQYF
TRBV7-2	TRBD2	-	TRBJ2-2	TGTGCCAGCAGCATCTCTTCCCTAGCGGGGGGCAACACCGGGGAGCTGTTTTTT	CASSISSLAGGNTGELFF
TRBV6-5	TRBD2	-	TRBJ2-3	TGTGCCAGCAGTTACGCCAGCGGGGGTGCAGATACGCAGTATTTT	CASSYASGGADTQYF
TRBV5-8	-	few	TRBJ1-5	TGTGCCAGCAGCTTGGTCAGGGGTAGCAATCAGCCCCAGCATTTT	CASSLVRGSNQPQHF
TRBV5-1	-	-	TRBJ1-1	TGCGCCAGCAGCTTGCAGACGGGATTGAACACTGAAGCTTTCTTT	CASSLQTGLNTEAFF
TRBV6-5	TRBD1	few	TRBJ1-6	TGTGCCAGCAGACCCGGTGGACAGGGAGGCTCACCCCTCCACTTT	CASRPGGQGGSPLHF
TRBV18	TRBD1	few	TRBJ2-2	TGTGCCAGCTCACTCTCAGGGGGCTACAACACCGGGGAGCTGTTTTTT	CASSLSGGYNTGELFF
TRBV18	TRBD2	-	TRBJ2-2	TGTGCCAGCTCACCACTAGCGGGGGCCCTGAACACCGGGGAGCTGTTTTTT	CASSPLAGALNTGELFF
TRBV9	TRBD1	once	TRBJ2-2	TGTGCCAGCAGCCCAACGGACAGGGTTAACACCGGGGAGCTGTTTTTT	CASSPTDRVNTGELFF
TRBV7-2	-	-	TRBJ2-3	TGTGCCAGCAGCTTAGTCACGGGATCAGGGGATACGCAGTATTTT	CASSLVTGSGDTQYF
TRBV4-3	-	once	TRBJ1-1	TGCGCCAGCAGCCCCTGGATGAACACTGAAGCTTTCTTT	CASSPWMNTEAFF
TRBV9	-	-	TRBJ1-3	TGTGCCAGCAGCGTAGATATTGGGCAGGGGAGTAACACCATATATTTT	CASSVDIGQGSNTIYF
TRBV7-8	TRBD2	-	TRBJ2-3	TGTGCCAGCAGCAGCGGGGGAGATACGCAGTATTTT	CASSSGGDTQYF